What follows is one T cell receptor (beta chain) and its context. This specimen comes from a study of control samples from healthy donors and cancer patients. Data came from immunoSEQ multiplex PCR; TCRdb stores just in-frame clones and leaves some out. This sample has 70,000 to 95,000 clones, with around 87% found just once. CDR3 length equals 13 residues. V dropped 3 bases and J dropped 5 bases, with 8 bases sitting between them. CDR1 is SGHVS, CDR2 FQNEAQ, per germline. The receptor's source is a man aged 50 to 60 in good health. V and J are TRBV7-8 and TRBJ2-1; D possibly corresponds to TRBD1 (6 bases). Input material: blood. For the CDR3, the DNA is TGTGCCAGCAGCTTCGACAGGAACAATGAGCAGTTCTTC. Translating it yields CASSFDRNNEQFF.